This entry lists 12 T cell receptor beta chains sequenced from one sample in a study of blood T cell repertoires in COVID-19. Repertoires were generated with immunoSEQ multiplex PCR, while TCRdb's copy carries only in-frame clones and drops some. Of 130,000 or so clones in the sample, 70% to 90% were seen once. The sequenced material came from peripheral blood. These receptors all stem from a woman in her sixties or seventies with acute or convalescent COVID-19.

The chain uses TRBV12-3 or TRBV12-4 and TRBJ1-4; D gene ambiguous. Trimming pared 3 bases from V and 10 bases from J, leaving 12 bases between. The CDR3 consists of 13 residues. The CDR3 sequence: CASSFVGAGKLFF. Written as DNA, the CDR3 is TGTGCCAGCAGTTTTGTAGGAGCTGGAAAACTGTTTTTT.

J is TRBJ2-5 and V is TRBV19; 10 bases align to TRBD1. This CDR3 is 19 amino acids long. The germline V gene has CDR1 LNHDA and CDR2 SQIVND (reference sequence). The V gene end was trimmed by 5 bases and the J gene end by 4 bases; junction bases not matched to a gene: 19. The CDR3 DNA reads as TGTGCCAGTAGTCCCCGCCCAAAGACCGGACAGGGGGGAGGAGAGACCCAGTACTTC. It specifies CASSPRPKTGQGGGETQYF.

The chain links TRBV4-1 to TRBJ1-2, with D maybe TRBD1 (5 bases). Germline assignment: CDR1 MGHRA and CDR2 YSYEKL. The CDR3 covers 14 residues. V was shortened by 0 bases and J by 8 bases, with 13 bases between the two germline ends. The CDR3 spells CASSQDSQVFGYTF. Here the CDR3 DNA reads TGCGCCAGCAGCCAAGACTCACAGGTATTCGGCTACACCTTC.

This sequence joins TRBV9 and TRBJ2-1, with 14 bases fitting TRBD2. Germline assignment: CDR1 SGDLS and CDR2 YYNGEE. There are 16 residues in the CDR3. Unmatched junction bases numbered 3, after V lost 2 bases and J lost 5 bases. CDR3 region: CASSVGTSGGHNEQFF. CDR3 bases: TGTGCCAGCAGCGTGGGGACTAGCGGGGGACACAATGAGCAGTTCTTC. Using reference TRBV9 and TRBJ2-1 for the parts outside the CDR3, the full variable domain is DSGVTQTPKHLITATGQRVTLRCSPRSGDLSVYWYQQSLDQGLQFLIQYYNGEERAKGNILERFSAQQFPDLHSELNLSSLELGDSALYFCASSVGTSGGHNEQFFGPGTRLTVL.

The chain couples TRBV6-1 to TRBJ2-3; D possibly corresponds to TRBD2 (5 bases). The ends were cut back, 2 bases at V and 3 bases at J, with 24 bases in the middle. The CDR3 runs 19 residues. The germline V gene encodes CDR1 MNHNS and CDR2 SASEGT. The CDR3 DNA reads as TGTGCCAGCAGTGAACCCCACCGGGGAATTTTAACGGGGACAGATACGCAGTATTTT. It encodes CASSEPHRGILTGTDTQYF.

This chain links TRBV3-1 (or the pseudogene TRBV3-2) with TRBJ2-3, with 7 bases aligning to TRBD2. The V segment lost 4 bases and the J segment 2 bases; nucleotides outside the gene matches: 12. This CDR3 contains 17 residues. Germline-derived CDR1 and CDR2 are LGHDT and YNNKEL (reference sequence). The CDR3 DNA follows: TGTGCCAGCAGCCTTGAGTGGACTAGTAAAACCACAGATACGCAGTATTTT. Translating it yields CASSLEWTSKTTDTQYF.

This rearrangement joins TRBV10-3 to TRBJ2-3; possible D gene TRBD1, 6 bases. The CDR3 is 17 residues long. Germline CDR1 is ENHRY and CDR2 is SYGVKD. Trimming removed 6 bases at V and 6 bases at J, with 25 bases between. The DNA for the CDR3 is TGTGCCATCAGCCAGGGGACCAGAGGTATTGTATTGGATACGCAGTATTTT. Residues: CAISQGTRGIVLDTQYF.

V and J are TRBV5-6 and TRBJ2-7; TRBD2 agrees at 8 bases. Germline V gene data show CDR1 as SGHDT and CDR2 as YYEEEE. V lost 1 base to trimming and J lost 2 bases; unmatched junction nucleotides: 5. The CDR3 covers 15 residues. The CDR3, as DNA: TGTGCCAGCAGCTTGTATACGGGGGGGACCTACGAGCAGTACTTC. Its protein product is CASSLYTGGTYEQYF.

V gene TRBV6-5 combines with J gene TRBJ2-7; D may be TRBD1 (5 bases). V lost 0 bases, J lost 3 bases, and 6 bases lay in between. The CDR3 has 13 amino acids. Germline loops: CDR1 MNHEY, CDR2 SVGAGI. The CDR3 nucleotides are TGTGCCAGCAGTTACTCAGGGGACTACGAGCAGTACTTC. It translates to CASSYSGDYEQYF.

The chain employs TRBV9 and TRBJ2-1, with 8 bases matching TRBD1. The CDR3 is 14 amino acids. Germline V CDR1 and CDR2: SGDLS, YYNGEE. The J segment lost 7 bases and the V segment lost 8 bases, leaving 11 bases of the junction unmatched. This chain's CDR3 is CASSQGASANEQFF. DNA of the CDR3: TGTGCCAGTAGCCAGGGGGCCTCGGCGAATGAGCAGTTCTTC.

The genes are TRBV7-8 and TRBJ2-1, with 11 bases aligning to TRBD2. The CDR3 is made up of 16 amino acids. Germline V CDR1 and CDR2: SGHVS, FQNEAQ. V shed 5 bases and J 6 bases; nucleotides not matched to a gene: 9. CDR3 residues: CASSVLAGGVLNEQFF. The CDR3 coding sequence is TGTGCCAGCAGCGTCTTAGCGGGGGGGGTACTCAATGAGCAGTTCTTC.

The chain recombines TRBV6-5 with TRBJ2-3, with D maybe TRBD2 (5 bases). Germline V gene lookup returns CDR1 MNHEY and CDR2 SVGAGI. V was trimmed by 6 bases and J by 4 bases, leaving 5 bases between them. This CDR3 comprises 11 residues. The CDR3 spells CASREADTQYF. The CDR3 DNA reads TGTGCCAGCAGGGAGGCAGATACGCAGTATTTT.